The 11 T cell receptor beta chains given below trace back to one sample, sequenced in a study of Ad26.COV2.S vaccination and SARS-CoV-2 variants. Clones were sequenced by immunoSEQ multiplex PCR, and TCRdb holds only the in-frame ones, with some missing. Altogether around 420,000 clones are present, 85% to 90% being singletons, with the ten largest covering about 3.5%. This sample's treatment: some 20 received Ad26.COV2.S at low or high dose, single or two shots; several received placebo; per-sample allocation not given. Collection of the samples took place on day 63 after the first injection of vaccine or placebo. The sequences come from peripheral blood, collected in a trial of Ad26.COV2.S vaccine versus placebo. These receptor sequences come from a person between 18 and 60 years old who received the Ad26.COV2.S COVID-19 vaccine or a placebo.

The chain couples TRBV4-1 to TRBJ1-1, with 8 nucleotides matching TRBD1. Germline-derived CDR1 and CDR2 are MGHRA and YSYEKL. V shed 5 bases and J 5 bases; nucleotides not matched to a gene: 10. The CDR3 contains 15 residues. CDR3 amino acids: CASSEKTGVNTEAFF. In nucleotides, the CDR3 is TGCGCCAGCAGCGAAAAGACAGGGGTAAATACTGAAGCTTTCTTT.

The CDR3 spells CASSSLPGSRSPLHF. The CDR3 coding sequence is TGTGCCAGCAGCTCCTTGCCAGGGTCAAGGTCACCCCTCCACTTT. This chain links TRBV11-2 with TRBJ1-6; a possible D gene is TRBD1 (5 bases). The CDR3 loop spans 15 amino acids. V was pared by 4 bases and J by 10 bases, with 17 bases between. Per the germline V gene, CDR1 is SGHAT and CDR2 is FQNNGV.

Written as DNA, the CDR3 is TGTGCCAGCAGGAGCATGGGAGAGGGCACTGAAGCTTTCTTT. Its protein product is CASRSMGEGTEAFF. The rearrangement joins TRBV6-5 to TRBJ1-1; D gene ambiguous. The CDR3 runs to 14 residues. Germline-derived CDR1 and CDR2 are MNHEY and SVGAGI. V lost 6 bases and J lost 4, with 15 bases in between.

The chain links TRBV19 to TRBJ2-2; 8 positions match TRBD1. The J segment lost 1 base and the V segment lost 5 bases, leaving 9 bases of the junction unmatched. Germline lookup yields CDR1 LNHDA and CDR2 SQIVND (reference sequence). The CDR3 has 17 residues. CDR3 nucleotides: TGTGCCAGTAGTTTCCGCCGGGACAGGAGGAACACCGGGGAGCTGTTTTTT. It codes for CASSFRRDRRNTGELFF.

The rearrangement links TRBV5-5 to TRBJ1-1; 9 bases fit TRBD1. The V and J ends lost 2 bases and 4 bases, in that order; junction bases with no gene match: 6. The length of the CDR3 is 15 residues. Germline lookup yields CDR1 SGHKS and CDR2 YYEKEE (reference sequence). The CDR3 sequence is CASSFGTGFGTEAFF. The CDR3 DNA follows: TGTGCCAGCAGCTTCGGGACAGGGTTTGGCACTGAAGCTTTCTTT.

V and J are TRBV15 and TRBJ2-7; D uncertain. V shed 1 base and J shed 4 bases, with 11 bases lying between them. Germline lookup yields CDR1 LNHNV and CDR2 YYDKDF (reference sequence). This CDR3 is 14 amino acids long. Here the CDR3 DNA reads TGTGCCACCAGCAGAGGGTCTGCTGGTTACGAGCAGTACTTC. Protein: CATSRGSAGYEQYF.

The chain combines TRBV7-2 with TRBJ2-2; D gene unclear. This CDR3 has 14 residues. V lost 1 base, J lost 3 bases, and 6 bases lay in between. The germline V gene encodes CDR1 SGHTA and CDR2 FQGNSA. The CDR3: CASSLVPDTGELFF. Here the CDR3 DNA reads TGTGCCAGCAGCTTAGTACCAGACACCGGGGAGCTGTTTTTT.

The chain has TRBV9 and TRBJ2-3, with D perhaps matching TRBD2 (6 bases). CDR1 is SGDLS and CDR2 is YYNGEE in the germline V gene. CDR3 length: 15 amino acids. Deletions cut 3 bases from V and 0 bases from J, with 11 bases between. The CDR3 nucleotides are TGTGCCAGCAGCGAGGCGGGGCCCAGCACAGATACGCAGTATTTT. Its protein product is CASSEAGPSTDTQYF.

The chain recombines TRBV29-1 with TRBJ2-3; 9 nucleotides line up with TRBD2. J lost 0 bases, V lost 7 bases, and 14 bases had no gene match. The CDR3 extends over 17 amino acids. Germline CDR1 and CDR2: SQVTM and ANQGSEA. CDR3 nucleotide sequence: TGCAGCGAACTTGGGCTGCTAGCGGGGACTAGCACAGATACGCAGTATTTT. Translation: CSELGLLAGTSTDTQYF.

The chain uses TRBV19 and TRBJ2-7; 7 bases are a match to TRBD2. CDR1 is LNHDA, CDR2 SQIVND, per germline (reference sequence). This CDR3 is built from 14 residues. J gave up 5 bases and V 1 base, and 5 bases lay outside the gene matches. The CDR3 DNA reads as TGTGCCAGTAGTATAGTGGGAGGGCTCCACGAGCAGTACTTC. Amino acid sequence: CASSIVGGLHEQYF.

The genes are TRBV6-5 and TRBJ1-6; D is unclear. V gave up 6 bases and J gave up 8 bases, with 17 bases separating them. This CDR3 region has 15 residues. Germline-derived CDR1 and CDR2 are MNHEY and SVGAGI. CDR3 bases: TGTGCCAGCAGAAGACTTAGGAGTATGGATTCACCCCTCCACTTT. This sequence encodes CASRRLRSMDSPLHF.